Listed below are T cell receptor beta chains from one sample, sequenced in a study of T cells in Graves' hyperthyroidism and ophthalmopathy. One entry per CDR3 protein, called by TCRdb with MiXCR from the multiplex PCR reads. The sample holds some 500,000 distinct CDR3 sequences, 14% seen once. The sequenced sample was blood. These receptors were taken from a woman between 18 and 29 years old with Graves' hyperthyroidism. Both conserved end residues are part of each CDR3. The D gene is left open where the match is weak. Some rows mark clone size as missing; the rest say once, few, many or name a class of expanded clone.

d_gene: TRBD1; abundance: few; v_gene: TRBV20-1; j_gene: TRBJ2-7; CDR3nt: TGCAGTGCTAGACCAGGGGGCCGCTCCTACGAGCAGTACTTC; CDR3aa: CSARPGGRSYEQYF
d_gene: -; abundance: many; v_gene: TRBV12-3/TRBV12-4; j_gene: TRBJ2-5; CDR3nt: TGTGCCAGCAGGATAGTCGGGAGTGAGACCCAGTACTTC; CDR3aa: CASRIVGSETQYF
d_gene: -; abundance: -; v_gene: TRBV12-3/TRBV12-4; j_gene: TRBJ1-2; CDR3nt: TGTGCCAGCAGTATCGGCCCAGATGGCTACACCTTC; CDR3aa: CASSIGPDGYTF
d_gene: TRBD1; abundance: many; v_gene: TRBV28; j_gene: TRBJ1-4; CDR3nt: TGTGCCAGCAGTTCCCTAACAGGGGTGGGTGAAAAACTGTTTTTT; CDR3aa: CASSSLTGVGEKLFF
d_gene: -; abundance: many; v_gene: TRBV9; j_gene: TRBJ2-7; CDR3nt: TGTGCCAGCAGCGTAGATGGAATCCACGAGCAGTACTTC; CDR3aa: CASSVDGIHEQYF
d_gene: TRBD2; abundance: -; v_gene: TRBV10-3; j_gene: TRBJ2-3; CDR3nt: TGTGCCAGCAGTTTCGGACTAGTAATGCTAACAAACACAGATACGCAGTATTTT; CDR3aa: CASSFGLVMLTNTDTQYF
d_gene: TRBD1; abundance: few; v_gene: TRBV19; j_gene: TRBJ1-4; CDR3nt: TGTGCCAGTAGTGGAGGGGACAGGGGTAATGAAAAACTGTTTTTT; CDR3aa: CASSGGDRGNEKLFF
d_gene: -; abundance: many; v_gene: TRBV20-1; j_gene: TRBJ2-1; CDR3nt: TGCAGTGCTAAGGGAGGCAATGAGCAGTTCTTC; CDR3aa: CSAKGGNEQFF
d_gene: TRBD2; abundance: few; v_gene: TRBV28; j_gene: TRBJ2-1; CDR3nt: TGTGCCAGCAGTTTAATGGTAGCGGGAGCGGGTGAGCAGTTCTTC; CDR3aa: CASSLMVAGAGEQFF
d_gene: -; abundance: many; v_gene: TRBV3-1; j_gene: TRBJ2-7; CDR3nt: TGTGCCAGCAGCCAATGGTACGAGCAGTACTTC; CDR3aa: CASSQWYEQYF
d_gene: -; abundance: many; v_gene: TRBV27; j_gene: TRBJ1-1; CDR3nt: TGTGCCAGCAGTTTAATCGCGACGGCGAACACTGAAGCTTTCTTT; CDR3aa: CASSLIATANTEAFF
d_gene: -; abundance: few; v_gene: TRBV19; j_gene: TRBJ2-1; CDR3nt: TGTGCCAGTAGTAATGGGGGAGAACCCTACAATGAGCAGTTCTTC; CDR3aa: CASSNGGEPYNEQFF
d_gene: -; abundance: many; v_gene: TRBV6-5; j_gene: TRBJ1-3; CDR3nt: TGTGCCAGCAGTTACAGGACAAGGCCTGGAAACACCATATATTTT; CDR3aa: CASSYRTRPGNTIYF
d_gene: -; abundance: many; v_gene: TRBV7-9; j_gene: TRBJ1-5; CDR3nt: TGTGCCAGCAGCCCAACCCAGAATCAGCCCCAGCATTTT; CDR3aa: CASSPTQNQPQHF
d_gene: TRBD1; abundance: few; v_gene: TRBV18; j_gene: TRBJ2-7; CDR3nt: TGTGCCAGCTCGCCCGGGACAGGGGAGGCCGAGCAGTACTTC; CDR3aa: CASSPGTGEAEQYF
d_gene: -; abundance: many; v_gene: TRBV7-8; j_gene: TRBJ2-3; CDR3nt: TGTGCCAGCAGCCGTAAAGTCACAGATACGCAGTATTTT; CDR3aa: CASSRKVTDTQYF
d_gene: TRBD2; abundance: -; v_gene: TRBV9; j_gene: TRBJ2-1; CDR3nt: TGTGCCAGCAGCGTAACCAGCGGGGCTTACAATGAGCAGTTCTTC; CDR3aa: CASSVTSGAYNEQFF
d_gene: -; abundance: many; v_gene: TRBV3-1; j_gene: TRBJ2-5; CDR3nt: TGTGCCAGCAGCCCGGTGGGAGGACTCAGAGAGACCCAGTACTTC; CDR3aa: CASSPVGGLRETQYF
d_gene: -; abundance: many; v_gene: TRBV12-3/TRBV12-4; j_gene: TRBJ2-1; CDR3nt: TGTGCCAGCAGTCCGTCAAATGAGCAGTTCTTC; CDR3aa: CASSPSNEQFF
d_gene: -; abundance: few; v_gene: TRBV20-1; j_gene: TRBJ2-5; CDR3nt: TGCAGTGGTAATAGCAGGGAGACCCAGTACTTC; CDR3aa: CSGNSRETQYF
d_gene: TRBD1; abundance: many; v_gene: TRBV5-1; j_gene: TRBJ1-2; CDR3nt: TGCGCCAGCAGCTTGGGCCCAGGCAGGGGGCTTGGCTATGGCTACACCTTC; CDR3aa: CASSLGPGRGLGYGYTF
d_gene: -; abundance: many; v_gene: TRBV5-1; j_gene: TRBJ2-1; CDR3nt: TGCGCCAGCAGCTTTAGCAGTCCAGATGAGCAGTTCTTC; CDR3aa: CASSFSSPDEQFF
d_gene: -; abundance: -; v_gene: TRBV2; j_gene: TRBJ1-3; CDR3nt: TGTGCCAGCAAAAAGGGTCAAAAATCTGGAAACACCATATATTTT; CDR3aa: CASKKGQKSGNTIYF